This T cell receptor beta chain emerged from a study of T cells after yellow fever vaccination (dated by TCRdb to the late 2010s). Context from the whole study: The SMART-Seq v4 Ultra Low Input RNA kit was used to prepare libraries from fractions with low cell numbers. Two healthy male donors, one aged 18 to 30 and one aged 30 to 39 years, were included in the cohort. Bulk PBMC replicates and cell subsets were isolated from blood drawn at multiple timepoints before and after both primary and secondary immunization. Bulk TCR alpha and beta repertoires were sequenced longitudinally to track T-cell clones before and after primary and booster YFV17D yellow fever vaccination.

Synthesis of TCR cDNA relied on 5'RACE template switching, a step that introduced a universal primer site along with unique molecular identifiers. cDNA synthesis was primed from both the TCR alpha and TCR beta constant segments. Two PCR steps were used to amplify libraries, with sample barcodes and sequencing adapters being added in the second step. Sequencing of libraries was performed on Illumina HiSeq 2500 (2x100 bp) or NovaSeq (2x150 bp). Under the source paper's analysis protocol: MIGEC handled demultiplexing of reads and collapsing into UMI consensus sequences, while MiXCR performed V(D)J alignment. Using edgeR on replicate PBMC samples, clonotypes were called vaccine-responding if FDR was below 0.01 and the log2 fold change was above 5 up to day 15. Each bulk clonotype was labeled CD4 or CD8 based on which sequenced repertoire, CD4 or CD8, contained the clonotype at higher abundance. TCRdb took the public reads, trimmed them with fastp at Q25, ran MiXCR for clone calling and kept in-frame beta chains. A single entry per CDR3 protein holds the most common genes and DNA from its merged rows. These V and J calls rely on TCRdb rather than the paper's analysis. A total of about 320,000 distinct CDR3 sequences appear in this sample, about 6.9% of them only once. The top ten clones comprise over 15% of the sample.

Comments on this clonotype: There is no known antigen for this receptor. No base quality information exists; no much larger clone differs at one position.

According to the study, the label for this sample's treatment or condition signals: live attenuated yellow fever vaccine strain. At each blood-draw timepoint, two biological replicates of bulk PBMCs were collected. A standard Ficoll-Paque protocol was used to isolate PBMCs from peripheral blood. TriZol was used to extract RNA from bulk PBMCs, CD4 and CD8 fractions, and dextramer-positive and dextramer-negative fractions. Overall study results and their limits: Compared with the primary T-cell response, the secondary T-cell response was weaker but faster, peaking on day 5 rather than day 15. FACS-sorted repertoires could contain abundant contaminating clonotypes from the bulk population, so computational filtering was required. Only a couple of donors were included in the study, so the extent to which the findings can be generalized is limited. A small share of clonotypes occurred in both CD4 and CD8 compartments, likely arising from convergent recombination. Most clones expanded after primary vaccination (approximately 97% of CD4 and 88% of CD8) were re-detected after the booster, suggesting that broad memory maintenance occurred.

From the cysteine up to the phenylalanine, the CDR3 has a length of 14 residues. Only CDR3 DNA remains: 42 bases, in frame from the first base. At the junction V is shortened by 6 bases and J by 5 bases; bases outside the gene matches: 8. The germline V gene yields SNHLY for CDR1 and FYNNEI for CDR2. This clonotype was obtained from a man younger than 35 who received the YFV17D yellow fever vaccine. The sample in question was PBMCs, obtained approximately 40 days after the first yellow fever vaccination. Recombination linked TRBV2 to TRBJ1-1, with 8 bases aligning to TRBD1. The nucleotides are TGTGCCAGCAGGCCGACAGGGGTGGGAACTGAAGCTTTCTTT. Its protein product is CASRPTGVGTEAFF.